This entry lists 21 T cell receptor beta chains sequenced from one sample in a study of vaccination effects on CD4 cells after COVID-19. Antigen-specific CD4+ T cells expanded by the ViraFEST assay with viral peptide pools were then sequenced. Isolation of CD4+ T cells took place after about nine days of culture. People in the vaccine group had not been infected with SARS-CoV-2 before, and their nucleocapsid antibodies were negative. The assay was immunoSEQ multiplex PCR, and TCRdb's table has in-frame clones only and misses some. In the table there are 55,000 to 80,000 clones, approximately 70% of which are singletons. The antigens these receptors bind are not known. Specimen: CD4+ T cells from PBMCs cultured with HCoV-OC43 spike peptides, collected before COVID-19 vaccination. Documented subset: HCoV-OC43 spike overlapping peptide pool stimulation. The receptors were sampled from a human donor who received a COVID-19 vaccine.

The CDR3 region has the DNA TGCGCCAGCAGATCGCTTGGGCAGGCCACAGATACGCAGTATTTT. This sequence encodes CASRSLGQATDTQYF. The chain joins TRBV5-1 to TRBJ2-3; D ambiguous. CDR3 length: 15 amino acids. The V gene's germline CDR1 is SGHRS and CDR2 YFSETQ. Trimming stripped 5 bases from V and 2 bases from J, with 15 bases between.

The V gene is TRBV18, the J gene TRBJ1-1; D may be TRBD1 (6 bases). The CDR3 contains 13 residues. Germline V gives CDR1 KGHSH, CDR2 LQKENI. V was clipped by 4 bases and J by 1 base, with 7 bases between them. The CDR3 region is CASSQGGNTEAFF. The DNA for the CDR3 is TGTGCCAGCTCACAAGGGGGGAACACTGAAGCTTTCTTT.

The V call is TRBV19, the J call TRBJ1-2, with D perhaps TRBD1 (5 bases). CDR1 LNHDA and CDR2 SQIVND come from the germline V gene (reference sequence). The ends were cut back, 7 bases at V and 2 bases at J, with 11 bases in the middle. The CDR3 has 13 amino acids. The CDR3 spells CASMGTRNYGYTF. The CDR3 DNA reads TGTGCCAGTATGGGGACCAGAAACTATGGCTACACCTTC.

The chain joins TRBV21-1 to TRBJ2-3; the DNA was not compared with TRBD2, the D call given in the table. TRBV21-1 is a listed pseudogene. The length of the CDR3 is 16 residues. The CDR3 is CASSKAERGCTDTQYF. CDR3 bases: TGTGCCAGCAGCAAAGCAGAGCGGGGGTGCACAGATACGCAGTATTTT.

The chain combines TRBV5-4 with TRBJ2-1; 11 bases match TRBD2. The germline CDR1 and CDR2 sequences are SGHNT and YYREEE (reference sequence). V gave up 3 bases and J gave up 3 bases; unmatched junction bases: 2. The length of the CDR3 is 15 residues. In DNA form, the CDR3 reads TGTGCCAGCAGCTCTGGGACTAGCGGCTACAATGAGCAGTTCTTC. It encodes CASSSGTSGYNEQFF.

This clone was counted a few times. V usage is TRBV28 and J usage is TRBJ1-2; 11 bases match TRBD1. This CDR3 has 14 residues. The V and J ends lost 8 bases and 6 bases, in that order; junction bases with no gene match: 8. Germline V gives CDR1 MDHEN, CDR2 SYDVKM. CDR3 protein: CASLKDRGLHGYTF. CDR3 DNA: TGTGCCAGCCTCAAGGACAGGGGGCTCCATGGCTACACCTTC.

The chain has TRBV5-6 and TRBJ1-2, with D possibly matching TRBD1 (6 bases). Germline assignment: CDR1 SGHDT and CDR2 YYEEEE. CDR3 size: 12 residues. V lost 4 bases, J lost 5 bases, and 9 bases lay in between. The CDR3 DNA reads as TGTGCCAGCAGCCCAGGGGAATATGGCTACACCTTC. The encoded protein is CASSPGEYGYTF.

Turning to this clone: The sample contains more than one DNA sequence encoding this CDR3. The genes are TRBV6-5 and TRBJ1-2; tentative D call: TRBD1 (6 bases). This CDR3 spans 13 amino acids. Germline values: CDR1 MNHEY, CDR2 SVGAGI. The germline V and J ends were trimmed by 8 bases and 0 bases, with 10 bases remaining between them. DNA for the CDR3: TGTGCCAGCCGACGACAGGCTAACTATGGCTACACCTTC. Its protein product is CASRRQANYGYTF.

The rearrangement uses TRBV6-5 and TRBJ1-1, with D possibly TRBD1 on 5 matching bases. Germline V gene data show CDR1 as MNHEY and CDR2 as SVGAGI. The CDR3 totals 13 residues. Trimming stripped 5 bases from V and 8 bases from J, with 15 bases between. In nucleotides, the CDR3 is TGTGCCAGCAGTAAGCGGGGCCTCCCCGAAGCTTTCTTT. Translated, it gives CASSKRGLPEAFF.

The chain recombines TRBV18 with TRBJ2-2; D gene uncertain. This CDR3 is built from 15 residues. The germline gives CDR1 KGHSH, CDR2 LQKENI. The ends were cut back, 1 base at V and 0 bases at J, with 6 bases in the middle. CDR3: CASSPLTANTGELFF. CDR3 DNA: TGTGCCAGCTCACCACTCACAGCGAACACCGGGGAGCTGTTTTTT. Full variable domain (outside the CDR3, taken from reference TRBV18 and TRBJ2-2): NAGVMQNPRHLVRRRGQEARLRCSPMKGHSHVYWYRQLPEEGLKFMVYLQKENIIDESGMPKERFSAEFPKEGPSILRIQQVVRGDSAAYFCASSPLTANTGELFFGEGSRLTVL.

This clone was seen more than once but under ten times. J is TRBJ1-4 and V is TRBV5-4; 11 nucleotides line up with TRBD1. The V gene's germline CDR1 is SGHNT and CDR2 YYREEE (reference sequence). J gave up 3 bases and V 4 bases, and 2 bases lay outside the gene matches. The CDR3 totals 15 residues. The CDR3 DNA is TGTGCCAGCAGCCGGGGACAGGGGGCTAATGAAAAACTGTTTTTT. This encodes CASSRGQGANEKLFF.

The table lists this clone with a count of one. V gene TRBV11-2 combines with J gene TRBJ2-7; TRBD1 or TRBD2 may be the D gene (6 bases each). The V and J ends lost 5 bases and 0 bases respectively, with 14 bases between them. Germline CDR1 and CDR2: SGHAT and FQNNGV. The CDR3 runs to 15 residues. CDR3 nucleotides: TGTGCCAGCAGCCCCGATGGGGGGCGCTCCTACGAGCAGTACGTC. As protein: CASSPDGGRSYEQYV.

This clone was found once. The chain recombines TRBV4-1 with TRBJ1-1; D remains unclear. In germline, CDR1 is MGHRA, CDR2 YSYEKL. The CDR3 extends over 13 amino acids. With 1 base removed from V and 6 bases from J, the gap between germline ends came to 9 bases. The CDR3 nucleotides read TGCGCCAGCAGCCAAGGGTCGGCAGCTGAAGCTTTCTTT. Amino acids: CASSQGSAAEAFF.

The chain carries TRBV10-1 and TRBJ2-5, with a weak D call TRBD2 (6 bases). Trimming shortened V by 5 bases and J by 5 bases, and 15 bases separated the two germline ends. The CDR3 sequence is 14 residues long. Germline V gene lookup returns CDR1 WNHNN and CDR2 SYGVQD (reference sequence). CDR3 amino acids: CASSSGQDLETQYF. Here the CDR3 DNA reads TGCGCCAGCAGTAGCGGGCAGGACCTTGAGACCCAGTACTTC.

The V and J genes are TRBV6-1 and TRBJ1-5, with D possibly being TRBD1 (5 bases). The V end lost 3 bases, the J end lost 4 bases, and 19 bases lay between the germline ends. Germline assignment: CDR1 MNHNS and CDR2 SASEGT. The CDR3 has 17 residues. CDR3 protein: CASSDRHGASGNQPQHF. The CDR3 DNA reads TGTGCCAGCAGTGATAGGCATGGGGCCAGTGGGAATCAGCCCCAGCATTTT.

In nucleotides, the CDR3 is TGTGCCAGCAGGTCGGGACTAGCGGGTGTACAAGAGACCCAGTACTTC. Its translation: CASRSGLAGVQETQYF. The V gene is TRBV7-3, the J gene TRBJ2-5, with TRBD2 matching over 12 bases. After removal of 6 bases from V and 2 bases from J, the junction contained 7 bases not matched to a gene. The germline V gene encodes CDR1 SGHTA and CDR2 FQGTGA. The CDR3 totals 16 residues.

V gene TRBV6-5 combines with J gene TRBJ2-3; TRBD1 matches at 9 bases. Germline V lookup: CDR1 MNHEY, CDR2 SVGAGI. The CDR3 sequence is 13 residues long. V lost 8 bases to trimming and J lost 3 bases; unmatched junction nucleotides: 3. Here the CDR3 reads CASSQGATDTQYF. Here the CDR3 DNA reads TGTGCCAGCTCACAGGGGGCAACAGATACGCAGTATTTT.

This clone occurred a few times. The chain has TRBV7-9 and TRBJ2-3; no clear D gene. CDR1 SEHNR and CDR2 FQNEAQ come from the germline V gene (reference sequence). The V gene lost 2 bases and the J gene lost 3 bases, with 0 bases spanning the gap. This CDR3 has 11 residues. For the CDR3, the DNA is TGTGCCAGCAGCTTAACAGATACGCAGTATTTT. Protein: CASSLTDTQYF.

This clone is a singleton in its sample. The rearrangement uses TRBV5-1 and TRBJ2-5, with 8 bases identical to TRBD2. The CDR3 length is 14 residues. V dropped 1 base and J dropped 5; count of bases not matched to a gene: 4. Looked up from germline, CDR1 is SGHRS and CDR2 is YFSETQ. CDR3 sequence reads: CASSLSLAAETQYF. The CDR3 coding sequence is TGCGCCAGCAGCTTGTCACTAGCGGCCGAGACCCAGTACTTC.

This clone has only a few counts. The gene calls are TRBV7-8 and TRBJ1-5; perhaps TRBD1 as D (5 bases). The length of the CDR3 is 16 residues. Per the germline V gene, CDR1 is SGHVS and CDR2 is FQNEAQ. The ends were cut back, 5 bases at V and 0 bases at J, with 14 bases in the middle. CDR3 loop: CASSPSNRISNQPQHF. CDR3 coding DNA: TGTGCCAGCAGCCCATCGAACAGGATTAGCAATCAGCCCCAGCATTTT. Full variable domain (outside the CDR3, taken from reference TRBV7-8 and TRBJ1-5): GAGVSQSPRYKVAKRGQDVALRCDPISGHVSLFWYQQALGQGPEFLTYFQNEAQLDKSGLPSDRFFAERPEGSVSTLKIQRTQQEDSAVYLCASSPSNRISNQPQHFGDGTRLSIL.

This clone showed up just once. The chain has TRBV15 and TRBJ1-1, with D possibly matching TRBD1 (5 bases). This CDR3 is built from 15 residues. Trimming left V 1 base short and J 1 base short, with 10 bases between. CDR1 and CDR2 (germline): LNHNV, YYDKDF (reference sequence). As DNA, the CDR3 is TGTGCCACCAGCAGAGGCCTCCAGGGGAACACTGAAGCTTTCTTT. Its translation is CATSRGLQGNTEAFF.